This TCR beta chain was sequenced in a study of blood T cell repertoires in COVID-19. Study summary: Researchers got acute and convalescent COVID-19 samples from the United States, Italy and Spain. PBMCs, B-cell-depleted T cells, or T cells were the source of the cDNA or gDNA that made up the material.

Authors' methods: Estimates of nucleated cell counts were drawn from the amplification of reference gene primers. Produced via immunoSEQ multiplex PCR; TCRdb's table is partial and in-frame only. Clone size and V and J calls were adopted from that table, with D and trimming inferred from the DNA. The sample has approximately 58,000 clones, around 84% seen once. The CDR3 length is 12 residues. J was trimmed by 5 bases and V by 8 bases; bases with no gene match: 5. The chain employs TRBV12-3 or TRBV12-4 and TRBJ1-1; 7 bases line up with TRBD1. This TCR derives from a woman aged 55-70 years with acute or convalescent COVID-19. Sequencing input: peripheral blood. CDR3 region: CASYRGTTEAFF. The CDR3 region has the DNA TGTGCCAGCTACAGGGGAACGACTGAAGCTTTCTTT.